This T cell receptor (beta chain) comes out of a study of blood T cell repertoires in COVID-19. At the level of the study: The samples span acute and convalescent COVID-19 from the United States, Italy and Spain. The analysed material was cDNA or gDNA that came from T cells, B-cell-depleted T cells, or PBMCs.

In the source study's methods: Using reference gene primer amplification, nucleated cell counts were estimated. Some clones are missing from TCRdb's copy, which holds only in-frame ones; the method was immunoSEQ multiplex PCR. D and trimming come from the DNA, and the V and J calls and clone size come from that table. This table has some 100,000 clones, about nine tenths appearing once. The CDR3 runs to 17 residues. V lost 3 bases and J lost 1; bases outside the gene matches: 7. Germline-derived CDR1 and CDR2 are MNHNS and SASEGT. The chain links TRBV6-1 to TRBJ2-1; 9 positions agree with TRBD2. This TCR was sampled from a man between 45 and 60 years old with acute or convalescent COVID-19. The sequencing sample was made of peripheral blood. The CDR3 DNA reads as TGTGCCAGCAGTGACCGAGGCGGGGGGGGTTCCTACAATGAGCAGTTCTTC. This sequence encodes CASSDRGGGGSYNEQFF.